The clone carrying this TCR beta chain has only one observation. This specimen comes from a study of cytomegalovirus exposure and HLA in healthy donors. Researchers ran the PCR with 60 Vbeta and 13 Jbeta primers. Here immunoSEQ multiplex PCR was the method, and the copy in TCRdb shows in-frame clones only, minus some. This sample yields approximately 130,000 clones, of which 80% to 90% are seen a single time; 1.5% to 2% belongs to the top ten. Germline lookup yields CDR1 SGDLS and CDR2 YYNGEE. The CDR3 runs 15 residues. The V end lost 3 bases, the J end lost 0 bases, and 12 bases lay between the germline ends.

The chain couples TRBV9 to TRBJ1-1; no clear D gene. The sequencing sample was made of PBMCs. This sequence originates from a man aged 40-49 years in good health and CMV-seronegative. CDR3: CASSESTSMNTEAFF. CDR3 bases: TGTGCCAGCAGCGAGAGTACTTCGATGAACACTGAAGCTTTCTTT.